This T cell receptor beta chain comes out of a study of cytomegalovirus exposure and HLA in healthy donors. Study results and caveats: In an earlier analysis, about 87% or about 30%: the productive usage of most TCR beta V segments. A missense DCLRE1C variant was associated with V- and J-gene trimming of TCR beta chains in a later analysis, and an independent cohort replicated the association.

Regarding this clone: Its antigen is not identified.

This PCR relied on a set of 60 Vbeta primers and 13 Jbeta primers. Using immunoSEQ multiplex PCR, the repertoire was profiled, and TCRdb retains in-frame clones only, with some absent. The table has over 150,000 clones, roughly 80% seen once. V shed 2 bases and J 3 bases; nucleotides not matched to a gene: 1. The CDR3 runs to 14 residues. Germline CDR1 is MNHNS and CDR2 is SASEGT. This chain links TRBV6-1 with TRBJ2-3; 8 bases are shared with TRBD1. Sequenced input: PBMCs. This TCR was sampled from a male donor in good health and CMV-seropositive. The chain's CDR3 is CASSEQGATDTQYF. In DNA, the CDR3 is TGTGCCAGCAGTGAACAGGGGGCGACAGATACGCAGTATTTT.